The subject of this entry is one T cell receptor beta chain. The sample comes from a study of blood T cell repertoires in COVID-19. The overall study: Sites in the United States, Italy and Spain provided acute and convalescent COVID-19 samples. Nucleic acid was either cDNA or gDNA, and it came from T cells, B-cell-depleted T cells, or PBMCs.

The V gene lost 2 bases and the J gene lost 2 bases, with 14 bases spanning the gap. CDR1 and CDR2 (germline): SGHNT, YYREEE (reference sequence). The CDR3 is 15 amino acids. In the original processing: Reference gene primer amplification gave nucleated cell count estimates. Method: immunoSEQ multiplex PCR; TCRdb's copy keeps in-frame clones and lacks some. V and J calls plus clone size are reproduced from that table; the DNA served to infer D and trimming. Of some 400,000 clones listed, around 87% are singletons. Patients from Seattle were sampled longitudinally, starting during active infection. Sequencing input: peripheral blood. The origin of this receptor is a woman between 55 and 75 years old with COVID-19, enrolled during active disease. The J gene is TRBJ2-7, the V gene TRBV5-4; a possible D gene is TRBD2 (6 bases). CDR3 nucleotide sequence: TGTGCCAGCAGCTTCGGAGGGGCCCGAACCTACGAGCAGTACTTC. This encodes CASSFGGARTYEQYF. Drawing the rest from reference TRBV5-4 and TRBJ2-7, the complete variable domain is ETGVTQSPTHLIKTRGQQVTLRCSSQSGHNTVSWYQQALGQGPQFIFQYYREEENGRGNFPPRFSGLQFPNYSSELNVNALELDDSALYLCASSFGGARTYEQYFGPGTRLTVT.